The rows below give T cell receptor beta chains drawn from one sample of a study of control samples from healthy donors and cancer patients. Assay used: immunoSEQ multiplex PCR; TCRdb lists only in-frame clones, some missing. The data contain about 100,000 clones, 92% of them singletons. The sequenced sample consisted of blood. The origin of the receptors is a woman between 18 and 29 years old in good health. The CDR3 runs from the conserved cysteine through the conserved F or W. A D gene is named only where the DNA matches it firmly.

TRBV19	TRBJ1-1	.	TGTGCCAGTACCCTTCTGCCCAAGACACCGAGGAACACTGAAGCTTTCTTT	CASTLLPKTPRNTEAFF
TRBV5-1	TRBJ2-2	TRBD1	TGCGCCAGCAGCACGGGACAGGGGAACACCGGGGAGCTGTTTTTT	CASSTGQGNTGELFF
TRBV24-1	TRBJ1-1	.	TGTGCCACCAGTGATACAGGAGGCCCGAACACTGAAGCTTTCTTT	CATSDTGGPNTEAFF
TRBV7-9	TRBJ2-7	TRBD1	TGTGCCAGCAGCTCCGGGACAGGGTACTACGAGCAGTACTTC	CASSSGTGYYEQYF
TRBV4-3	TRBJ2-7	TRBD1	TGCGCCAGCAGCCAGGACAGGGGATCCTACGAGCAGTACTTC	CASSQDRGSYEQYF
TRBV19	TRBJ2-1	TRBD1	TGTGCCAGTAGTCAGGGGACAGACAATGAGCAGTTCTTC	CASSQGTDNEQFF
TRBV6-1	TRBJ2-5	.	TGTGCCAGCAGTGAAGGGGTGGAGACCCAGTACTTC	CASSEGVETQYF
TRBV27	TRBJ2-3	TRBD2	TGTGCCAGCAGTATAGCGGGAGCAGCAGATACGCAGTATTTT	CASSIAGAADTQYF
TRBV6-5	TRBJ1-1	.	TGTGCCAGCAGCGACAGGAGGAACACTGAAGCTTTCTTT	CASSDRRNTEAFF
TRBV11-2	TRBJ2-7	.	TGTGCCAGCAGCTTATTCAGGCTATCCTACGAGCAGTACTTC	CASSLFRLSYEQYF
TRBV5-5	TRBJ1-4	.	TGTGCCAGCAGCTTAAGGACGGCTGCAACTAATGAAAAACTGTTTTTT	CASSLRTAATNEKLFF